This TCR beta chain originates from a study of T cell responses to AZD1222 COVID-19 vaccine. Study outcomes and limitations: CD4 TCRs linked to vaccination spanned spike, dominating at 160-218 and 743-854. Just six AZD1222 recipients were seropositive at baseline. Scientists sampled the repertoires only once the peak T cell response had passed. The reported proportion of spike-specific TCRs targeting unmutated variant regions was nearly half.

J was trimmed by 3 bases and V by 5 bases; bases with no gene match: 15. CDR3 length: 18 residues. Germline V CDR1 and CDR2: MNHEY, SVGEGT. A remark on this clone: Its antigen is undetermined.

The table came from immunoSEQ multiplex PCR; TCRdb's copy has only in-frame clones and leaves some out. Of 150,000 or so clones listed, approximately 78% are singletons. The chain employs TRBV6-2 or TRBV6-3 and TRBJ2-2; 7 bases are a match to TRBD1. Sequencing was performed on peripheral blood, taken on day 0 of MenACWY control vaccination. The TCR sequence derives from an adult in good health. CDR3 region: CASSLKSPGQPYTGELFF. The DNA for the CDR3 is TGTGCCAGCAGTCTAAAATCTCCGGGACAGCCCTACACCGGGGAGCTGTTTTTT.